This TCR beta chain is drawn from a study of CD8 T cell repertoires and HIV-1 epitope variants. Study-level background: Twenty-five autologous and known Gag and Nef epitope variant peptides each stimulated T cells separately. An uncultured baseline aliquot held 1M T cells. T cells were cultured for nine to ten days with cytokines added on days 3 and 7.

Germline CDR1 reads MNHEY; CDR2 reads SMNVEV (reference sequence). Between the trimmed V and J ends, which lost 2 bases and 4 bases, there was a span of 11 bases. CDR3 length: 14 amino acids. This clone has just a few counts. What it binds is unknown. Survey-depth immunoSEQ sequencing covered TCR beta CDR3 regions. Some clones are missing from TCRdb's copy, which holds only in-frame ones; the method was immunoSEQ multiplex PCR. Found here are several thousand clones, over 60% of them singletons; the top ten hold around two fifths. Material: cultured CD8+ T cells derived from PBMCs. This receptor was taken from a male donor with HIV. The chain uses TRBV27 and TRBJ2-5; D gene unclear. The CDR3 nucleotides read TGTGCCAGCAGTTTAGGCCTCCATGGAGAGACCCAGTACTTC. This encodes CASSLGLHGETQYF.